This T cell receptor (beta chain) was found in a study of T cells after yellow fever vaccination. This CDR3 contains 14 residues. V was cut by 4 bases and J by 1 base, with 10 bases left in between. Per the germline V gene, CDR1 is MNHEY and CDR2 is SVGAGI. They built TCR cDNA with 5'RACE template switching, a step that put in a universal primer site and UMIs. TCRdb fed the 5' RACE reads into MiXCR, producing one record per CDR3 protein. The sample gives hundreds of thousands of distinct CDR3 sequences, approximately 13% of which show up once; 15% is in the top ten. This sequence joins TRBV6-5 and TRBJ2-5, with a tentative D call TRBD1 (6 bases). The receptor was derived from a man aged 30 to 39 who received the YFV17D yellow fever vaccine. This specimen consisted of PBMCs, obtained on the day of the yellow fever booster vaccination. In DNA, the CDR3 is TGTGCCAGCAGTTCCTTGGACAGCCAAGAGACCCAGTACTTC. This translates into CASSSLDSQETQYF.